The 17 T cell receptor beta chains reported below all come from one sample, sequenced in a study of tumor and adjacent non-tumor tissue in lung cancer. A modified ARM-PCR protocol with three rounds of nested PCR amplified TCRbeta. TCRdb independently ran MiXCR on the multiplex PCR reads; one entry per CDR3 protein. This sample has more than 60,000 distinct CDR3 sequences, with more than 75% found just once. No cell sorting was done before RNA was extracted from the tissue. This non-tumor lung sample came from over 3 cm beyond the tumor edge. The sequenced sample consisted of distant non-tumor lung tissue. The receptors shown here come from a man aged 55 to 70 with non-small cell lung cancer.

This clonotype was observed once. The junction shows a germline mismatch at one end, possibly a read error. CDR3: CAGRGSGRGNEQFF. The CDR3 DNA is TGTGCCGGCAGGGGCAGTGGGAGGGGCAATGAGCAGTTCTTT. The V call is TRBV6-5, the J call TRBJ2-1; D might be TRBD2 (7 bases). Germline V gene data show CDR1 as MNHEY and CDR2 as SVGAGI. This CDR3 spans 14 amino acids.

Comment on this clonotype: Its ends do not fully match the called genes, so a read error is possible. The rearrangement links TRBV11-1 to TRBJ2-2; D perhaps matches TRBD2 (6 bases). The germline V gene has CDR1 SGHAT and CDR2 FQDESV (reference sequence). The CDR3 is made up of 14 amino acids. CDR3 nucleotide sequence: TGTGCCAGCCGACGACACGGAGGGACCTGGGAACTGTTTTTT. Protein product: CASRRHGGTWELFF.

Worth noting for this clonotype: One end of the junction fails to match germline, which may point to a read error. The chain combines TRBV12-3 or TRBV12-4 with TRBJ2-5, with D uncertain. The length of the CDR3 is 13 residues. The CDR3 DNA is TGTGCCAGCGGCCTGTCTCATCAAGAGACCCAATACTTC. It translates to CASGLSHQETQYF.

Of note for this clonotype: At one boundary the junction diverges from the germline segment, which might be a read error. The gene calls are TRBV12-3 or TRBV12-4 and TRBJ1-1; D is possibly TRBD1 (5 bases). The CDR3 sequence is 13 residues long. The CDR3 sequence: CASSLTGGTETFF. DNA for the CDR3: TGTGCCAGCAGTTTAACAGGAGGGACTGAAACTTTCTTT.

A note on this clonotype: One end of the junction does not line up with germline, which may come from a read error. The chain links TRBV4-2 to TRBJ2-7; the match to TRBD2 covers 11 bases. This CDR3 contains 14 residues. Germline V CDR1 and CDR2: LGHNA, YNFKEQ. CDR3 nucleotide sequence: TGTGCCAGCAACCAAGAGGGAACTAGCGGGGGTAGGTACTTC. This codes for CASNQEGTSGGRYF.

As regards this clonotype: In this CDR3 the conserved last residue, phenylalanine or tryptophan, is missing, so a read error is likely. The rearrangement joins TRBV29-1 to TRBJ2-7; D is undetermined. Germline-derived CDR1 and CDR2 are SQVTM and ANQGSEA. V dropped 3 bases and J dropped 3 bases, with 6 bases sitting between them. The CDR3 has 11 amino acids. CDR3 in DNA: TGCAGCGTTGAGCGTGTCTACGAGCAGTACTCC. It yields the protein CSVERVYEQYS.

The V gene is TRBV6-6, the J gene TRBJ1-2; tentative D call: TRBD1 (5 bases). Deletions cut 4 bases from V and 11 bases from J, with 17 bases between. This CDR3 has 13 amino acids. Germline assignment: CDR1 MNHNY and CDR2 SVGAGI (reference sequence). CDR3 loop: CASSLQDSYAYTF. Written as DNA, the CDR3 is TGTGCCAGCAGTTTACAGGATAGCTATGCTTACACCTTC.

This clonotype was detected once. CDR3: CVSSQPSTGAYNSPLHF. The CDR3 DNA reads as TGCGTTAGCAGTCAACCCTCGACAGGAGCGTATAATTCACCCCTCCACTTT. The genes are TRBV10-2 and TRBJ1-6, with D perhaps matching TRBD1 (6 bases). This CDR3 is 17 amino acids long. Germline CDR1 and CDR2: WSHSY and SAAADI.

Concerning this clonotype itself: Given a much more abundant clone one base away, this may be a read error. The chain uses TRBV7-8 and TRBJ1-5; D might be TRBD1 (6 bases). CDR1 and CDR2 (germline): SGHVS, FQNEAQ. The CDR3 runs to 15 residues. The CDR3 sequence: CANSLEGGSHQPQHF. The DNA of the CDR3 is TGTGCCAACAGCTTAGAAGGGGGATCGCATCAGCCCCAGCATTTT.

This chain uses TRBV6-5 with TRBJ1-2; no definite D call. CDR1 and CDR2 (germline): MNHEY, SVGAGI. The CDR3 sequence is 14 residues long. The V end was cut by 2 bases, the J end by 3 bases, with 10 bases between. CDR3 loop: CASSYTIGYYGYTF. As DNA, the CDR3 is TGTGCCAGCAGTTACACGATCGGGTACTATGGCTACACCTTC.

The V gene is TRBV7-9, the J gene TRBJ2-1, with D uncertain. Germline CDR1 reads SEHNR; CDR2 reads FQNEAQ (reference sequence). CDR3 length: 12 amino acids. V was trimmed by 8 bases and J by 4 bases, leaving 9 bases between them. In DNA form, the CDR3 reads TGTGCCAGCGATCAGGAATACAATGAGCAGTTCTTC. This translates into CASDQEYNEQFF.

Turning to this clonotype: An end of the junction differs from the germline gene, which may be a read error. The J gene is TRBJ2-6, the V gene TRBV29-1; either TRBD1 or TRBD2 may supply D (5 bases each). Germline lookup yields CDR1 SQVTM and CDR2 ANQGSEA. The CDR3 totals 15 residues. The chain's CDR3 is CSVGVSSSRANVMTF. CDR3 bases: TGCAGTGTGGGGGTCTCTAGTTCGAGGGCCAACGTCATGACTTTC.

There are a few counts of this clonotype. The chain is built from TRBV20-1 and TRBJ2-5, with 12 bases lining up with TRBD2. Trimming removed 6 bases from V and 5 bases from J; junction bases left unmatched: 16. The CDR3 is 17 amino acids. Germline lookup yields CDR1 DFQATT and CDR2 SNEGSKA (reference sequence). The CDR3 nucleotides are TGCAGTGCCCCTTTACCCGGACTAGCGGGATCACGGGAGACCCAGTACTTC. Amino acid sequence: CSAPLPGLAGSRETQYF.

In the case of this clonotype: One end of the junction is discordant with germline, which a read error may explain. CDR3 in amino acids: CACSLLRGDYGYTF. The CDR3 DNA is TGTGCCTGCAGCTTGCTGCGTGGGGACTATGGCTACACGTTC. The rearrangement links TRBV5-4 to TRBJ1-2; D is possibly TRBD1 (5 bases). The CDR3 consists of 14 residues. Germline values: CDR1 SGHNT, CDR2 YYREEE (reference sequence).

This clonotype was observed a handful of times. A much larger clonotype is one base distant, so this may be a read error. The V and J genes are TRBV5-1 and TRBJ2-1; D may be TRBD1 (6 bases). The CDR3 has 14 residues. Deletions cut 6 bases from V and 4 bases from J, with 14 bases between. Germline CDR1 is SGHRS and CDR2 is YFSETQ. The CDR3 here is CASTWRQAYNEQFF. CDR3 nucleotides: TGCGCCAGCACGTGGAGACAGGCGTACAATGAGCAGTTCTTC.

The rearrangement uses TRBV7-2 and TRBJ1-6; 8 bases line up with TRBD1. From germline, CDR1 is SGHTA and CDR2 FQGNSA. The J segment lost 7 bases and the V segment lost 1 base, leaving 3 bases of the junction unmatched. The CDR3 is made up of 15 amino acids. CDR3: CASSLGTGWNSPLHF. CDR3 nucleotide sequence: TGTGCCAGCAGCTTAGGGACAGGGTGGAATTCACCCCTCCACTTT.

About this clonotype itself: No conserved phenylalanine or tryptophan ends this CDR3, so it is likely a read error. No DNA is shown, since the ends of the CDR3 on it are uncertain; the CDR3 is the one TCRdb lists. The chain uses TRBV11-3 and TRBJ2-3; the table's TRBD1 call for D was not verified on the DNA. Germline V gives CDR1 SGHNT, CDR2 YENEEA. Counting both end residues, the CDR3 totals 16 amino acids. Here the CDR3 reads CASSSGLADSTDTRYV.